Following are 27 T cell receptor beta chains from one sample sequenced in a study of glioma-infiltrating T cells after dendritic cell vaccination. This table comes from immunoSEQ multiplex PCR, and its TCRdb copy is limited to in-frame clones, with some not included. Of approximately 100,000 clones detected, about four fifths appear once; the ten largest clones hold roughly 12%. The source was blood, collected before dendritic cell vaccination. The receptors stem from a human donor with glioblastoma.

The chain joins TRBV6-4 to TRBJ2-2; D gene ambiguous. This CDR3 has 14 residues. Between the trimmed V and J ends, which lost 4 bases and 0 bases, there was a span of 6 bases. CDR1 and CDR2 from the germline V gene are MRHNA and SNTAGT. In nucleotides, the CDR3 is TGTGCCAGCAGTGTAGAGACGAACACCGGGGAGCTGTTTTTT. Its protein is CASSVETNTGELFF.

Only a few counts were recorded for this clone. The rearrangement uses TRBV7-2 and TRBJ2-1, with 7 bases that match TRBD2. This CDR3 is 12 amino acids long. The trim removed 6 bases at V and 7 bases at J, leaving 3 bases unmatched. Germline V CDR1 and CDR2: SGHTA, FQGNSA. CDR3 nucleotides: TGTGCCAGCAGATCCGGGGGGAATGAGCAGTTCTTC. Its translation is CASRSGGNEQFF.

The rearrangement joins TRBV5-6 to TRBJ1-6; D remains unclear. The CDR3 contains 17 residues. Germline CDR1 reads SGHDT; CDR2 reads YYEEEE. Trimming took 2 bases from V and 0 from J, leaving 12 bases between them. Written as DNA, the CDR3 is TGTGCCAGCAGCTTTTCGACAAAGAGCTCCTATAATTCACCCCTCCACTTT. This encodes CASSFSTKSSYNSPLHF.

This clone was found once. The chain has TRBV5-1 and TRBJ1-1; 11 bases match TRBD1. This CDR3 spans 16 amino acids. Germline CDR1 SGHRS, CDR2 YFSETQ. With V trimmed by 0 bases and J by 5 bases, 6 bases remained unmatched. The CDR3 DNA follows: TGCGCCAGCAGCTTGGGCCCCGGGACAGGGGGGACTGAAGCTTTCTTT. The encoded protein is CASSLGPGTGGTEAFF. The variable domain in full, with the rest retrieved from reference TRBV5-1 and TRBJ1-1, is KAGVTQTPRYLIKTRGQQVTLSCSPISGHRSVSWYQQTPGQGLQFLFEYFSETQRNKGNFPGRFSGRQFSNSRSEMNVSTLELGDSALYLCASSLGPGTGGTEAFFGQGTRLTVV.

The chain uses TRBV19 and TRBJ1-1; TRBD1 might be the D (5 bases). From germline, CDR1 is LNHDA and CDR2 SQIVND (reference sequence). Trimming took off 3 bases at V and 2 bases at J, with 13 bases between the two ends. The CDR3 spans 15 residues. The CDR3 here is CASSMGGVGNTEAFF. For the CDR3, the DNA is TGTGCCAGTAGTATGGGGGGGGTAGGAAACACTGAAGCTTTCTTT.

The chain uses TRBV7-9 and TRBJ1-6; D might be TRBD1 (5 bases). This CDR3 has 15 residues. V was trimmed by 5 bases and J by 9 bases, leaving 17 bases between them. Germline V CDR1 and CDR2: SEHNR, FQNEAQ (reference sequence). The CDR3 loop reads CASSHRAQGGSPLHF. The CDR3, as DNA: TGTGCCAGCAGCCATCGGGCCCAGGGAGGTTCACCCCTCCACTTT. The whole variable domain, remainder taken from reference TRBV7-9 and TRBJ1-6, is DTGVSQNPRHKITKRGQNVTFRCDPISEHNRLYWYRQTLGQGPEFLTYFQNEAQLEKSRLLSDRFSAERPKGSFSTLEIQRTEQGDSAMYLCASSHRAQGGSPLHFGNGTRLTVT.

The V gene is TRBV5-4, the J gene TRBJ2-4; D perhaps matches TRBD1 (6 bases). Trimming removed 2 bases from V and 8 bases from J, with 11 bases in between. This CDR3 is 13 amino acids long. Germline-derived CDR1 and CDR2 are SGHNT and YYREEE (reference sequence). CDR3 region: CASSLDRFDIQYF. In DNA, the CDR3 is TGTGCCAGCAGCTTAGACAGGTTTGACATTCAGTACTTC.

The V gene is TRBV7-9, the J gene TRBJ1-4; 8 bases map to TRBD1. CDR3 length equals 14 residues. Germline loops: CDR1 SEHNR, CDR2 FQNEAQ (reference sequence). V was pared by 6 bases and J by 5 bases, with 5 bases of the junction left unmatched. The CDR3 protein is CASRLRGPNEKLFF. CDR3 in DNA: TGTGCCAGCAGACTCAGGGGGCCGAATGAAAAACTGTTTTTT.

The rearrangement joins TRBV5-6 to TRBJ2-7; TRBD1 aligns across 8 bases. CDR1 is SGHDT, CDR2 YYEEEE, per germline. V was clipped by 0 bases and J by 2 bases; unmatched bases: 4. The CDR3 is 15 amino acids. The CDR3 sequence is CASSLAGTGPYEQYF. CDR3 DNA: TGTGCCAGCAGCTTGGCCGGGACAGGCCCCTACGAGCAGTACTTC.

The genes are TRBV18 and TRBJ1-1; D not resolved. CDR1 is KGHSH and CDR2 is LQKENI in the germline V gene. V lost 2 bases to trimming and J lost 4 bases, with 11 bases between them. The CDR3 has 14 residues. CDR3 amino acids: CASSPDGGGTEAFF. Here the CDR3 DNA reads TGTGCCAGCTCACCAGACGGAGGAGGCACTGAAGCTTTCTTT.

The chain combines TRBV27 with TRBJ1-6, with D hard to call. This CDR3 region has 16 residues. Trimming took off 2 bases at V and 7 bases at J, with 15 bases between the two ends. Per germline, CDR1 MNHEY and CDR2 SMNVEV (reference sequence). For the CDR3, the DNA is TGTGCCAGCAGTTTAGAGGGAGCCGGGGTCAATTCACCCCTCCACTTT. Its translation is CASSLEGAGVNSPLHF.

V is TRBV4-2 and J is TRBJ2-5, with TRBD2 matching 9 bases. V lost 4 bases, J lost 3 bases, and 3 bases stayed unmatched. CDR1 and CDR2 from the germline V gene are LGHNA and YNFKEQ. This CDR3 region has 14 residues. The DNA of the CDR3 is TGTGCCAGCAGCCTGAAGCGGGAGGAAGAGACCCAGTACTTC. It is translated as CASSLKREEETQYF.

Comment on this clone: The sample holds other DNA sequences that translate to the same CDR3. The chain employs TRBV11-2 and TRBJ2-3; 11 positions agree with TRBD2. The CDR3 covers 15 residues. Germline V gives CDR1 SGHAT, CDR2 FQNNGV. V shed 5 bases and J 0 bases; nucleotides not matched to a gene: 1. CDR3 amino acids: CASSRTSGSTDTQYF. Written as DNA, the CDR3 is TGTGCCAGCAGCCGGACTAGCGGGAGCACAGATACGCAGTATTTT.

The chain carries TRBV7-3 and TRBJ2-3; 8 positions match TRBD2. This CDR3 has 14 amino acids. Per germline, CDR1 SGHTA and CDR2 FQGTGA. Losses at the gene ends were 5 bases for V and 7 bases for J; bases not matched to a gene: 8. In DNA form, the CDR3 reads TGTGCCAGCAGCCCCACGGGGGGGGAGAATACGCAGTATTTT. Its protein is CASSPTGGENTQYF.

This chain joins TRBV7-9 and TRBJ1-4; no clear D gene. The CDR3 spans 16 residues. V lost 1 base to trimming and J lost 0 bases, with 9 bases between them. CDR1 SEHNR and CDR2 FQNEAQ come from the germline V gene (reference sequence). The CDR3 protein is CASSLGAVPTNEKLFF. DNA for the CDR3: TGTGCCAGCAGCTTAGGGGCCGTTCCAACTAATGAAAAACTGTTTTTT.

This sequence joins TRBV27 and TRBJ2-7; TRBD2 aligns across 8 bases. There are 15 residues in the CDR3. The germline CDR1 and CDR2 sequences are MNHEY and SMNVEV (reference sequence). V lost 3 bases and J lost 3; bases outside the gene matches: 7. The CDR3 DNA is TGTGCCAGCAGTTTCGGGGGGGCTACCATCTACGAGCAGTACTTC. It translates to CASSFGGATIYEQYF.

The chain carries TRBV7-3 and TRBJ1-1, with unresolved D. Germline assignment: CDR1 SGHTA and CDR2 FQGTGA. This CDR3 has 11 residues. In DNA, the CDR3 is TGTGCGGGAGTTGTCGGCACTGAAGCTTTCTTT. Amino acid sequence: CAGVVGTEAFF.

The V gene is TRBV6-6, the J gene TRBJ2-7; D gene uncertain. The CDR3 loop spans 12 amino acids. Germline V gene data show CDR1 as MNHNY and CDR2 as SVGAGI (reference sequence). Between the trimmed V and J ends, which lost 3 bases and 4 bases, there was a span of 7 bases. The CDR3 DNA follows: TGTGCCAGCAGTTATACCGGTTACGAGCAGTACTTC. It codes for CASSYTGYEQYF.

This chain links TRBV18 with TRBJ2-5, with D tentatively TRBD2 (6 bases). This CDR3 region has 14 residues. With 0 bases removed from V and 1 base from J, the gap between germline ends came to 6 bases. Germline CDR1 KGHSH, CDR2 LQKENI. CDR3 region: CASSPPSGQETQYF. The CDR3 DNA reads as TGTGCCAGCTCACCACCTAGCGGCCAAGAGACCCAGTACTTC.

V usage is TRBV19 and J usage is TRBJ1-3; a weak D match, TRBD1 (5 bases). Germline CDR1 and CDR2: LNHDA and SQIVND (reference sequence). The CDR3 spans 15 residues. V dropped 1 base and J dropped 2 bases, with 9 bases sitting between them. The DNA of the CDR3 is TGTGCCAGTAGTATAGCTTCGGGGGCTGGAAACACCATATATTTT. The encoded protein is CASSIASGAGNTIYF.

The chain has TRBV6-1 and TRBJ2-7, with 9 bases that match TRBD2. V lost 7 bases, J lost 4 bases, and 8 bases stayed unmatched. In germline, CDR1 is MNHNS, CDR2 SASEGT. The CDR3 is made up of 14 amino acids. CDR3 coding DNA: TGTGCCAGCACGAGGTCTAGCGGGGTATACGAGCAGTACTTC. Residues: CASTRSSGVYEQYF.

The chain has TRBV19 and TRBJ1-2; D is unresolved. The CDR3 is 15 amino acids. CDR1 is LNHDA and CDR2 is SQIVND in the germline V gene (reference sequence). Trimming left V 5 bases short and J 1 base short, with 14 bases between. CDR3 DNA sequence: TGTGCCAGTAGTCCAACAGCTAACCATAACTATGGCTACACCTTC. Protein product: CASSPTANHNYGYTF.

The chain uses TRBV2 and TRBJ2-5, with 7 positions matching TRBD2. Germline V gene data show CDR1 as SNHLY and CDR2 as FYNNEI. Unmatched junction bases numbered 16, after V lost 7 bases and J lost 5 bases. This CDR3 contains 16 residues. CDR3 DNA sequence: TGTGCCAGCACCTGGGGAGGTAGCGGGCCGGGGGAGACCCAGTACTTC. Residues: CASTWGGSGPGETQYF.

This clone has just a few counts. The CDR3 sequence is CASSLDGQGRQNTIYF. The CDR3 nucleotides read TGCGCCAGCAGCTTGGATGGACAGGGGAGGCAGAACACCATATATTTT. J is TRBJ1-3 and V is TRBV5-1; TRBD1 aligns across 9 bases. With V trimmed by 0 bases and J by 7 bases, 8 bases remained unmatched. The CDR3 contains 16 residues. Germline-derived CDR1 and CDR2 are SGHRS and YFSETQ.

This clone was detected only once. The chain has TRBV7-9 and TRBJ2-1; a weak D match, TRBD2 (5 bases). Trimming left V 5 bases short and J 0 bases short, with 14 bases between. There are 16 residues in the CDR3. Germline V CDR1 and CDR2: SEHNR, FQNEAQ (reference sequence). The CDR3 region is CASSPKLGSSYNEQFF. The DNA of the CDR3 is TGTGCCAGCAGCCCAAAACTTGGGAGCTCCTACAATGAGCAGTTCTTC. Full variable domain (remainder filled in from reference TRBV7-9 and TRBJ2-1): DTGVSQNPRHKITKRGQNVTFRCDPISEHNRLYWYRQTLGQGPEFLTYFQNEAQLEKSRLLSDRFSAERPKGSFSTLEIQRTEQGDSAMYLCASSPKLGSSYNEQFFGPGTRLTVL.

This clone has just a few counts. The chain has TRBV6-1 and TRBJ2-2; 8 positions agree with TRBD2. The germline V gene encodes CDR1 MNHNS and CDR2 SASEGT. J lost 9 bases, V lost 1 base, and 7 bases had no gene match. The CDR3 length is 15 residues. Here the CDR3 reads CASSEDRGGTRELFF. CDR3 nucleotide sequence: TGTGCCAGCAGTGAAGACCGGGGGGGGACCCGGGAGCTGTTTTTT.

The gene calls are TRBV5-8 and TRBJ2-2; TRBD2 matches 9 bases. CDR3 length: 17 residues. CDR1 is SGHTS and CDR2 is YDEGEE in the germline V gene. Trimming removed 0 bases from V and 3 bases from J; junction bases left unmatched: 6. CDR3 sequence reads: CASSLVASGTDTGELFF. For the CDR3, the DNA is TGTGCCAGCAGCTTGGTGGCTAGCGGGACAGACACCGGGGAGCTGTTTTTT.